Following are 10 T cell receptor beta chains from one sample sequenced in a study of persistence of HIV-infected CD4 T cells. This nonspecific control used anti-CD3/anti-CD28 bead stimulation of CD4+ T cells. Sorting selected CD4+ T cells upregulating both CD40 ligand and CD69. These receptors have no known antigen. The libraries were made with immunoSEQ version 4 in survey mode. TCRdb's table, derived via immunoSEQ multiplex PCR, lists solely in-frame clones and lacks some. This repertoire shows under 55,000 clones, roughly nine tenths found once; its top ten account for 0.45% to 0.5%. The sequencing used CD4+ T cells sorted from PBMCs after roughly 18-hour stimulation, collected from a patient who received antiretroviral therapy. The receptor set was obtained from an adult woman with HIV who was CMV-seropositive.

In nucleotides, the CDR3 is TGTGCCAGCAGCCCGACAGGGGCCGATTATGGCTACACCTTC. Amino acids: CASSPTGADYGYTF. V usage is TRBV3-1 (or the pseudogene TRBV3-2) and J usage is TRBJ1-2; 8 bases line up with TRBD1. CDR3 size: 14 residues. CDR1 is LGHDT and CDR2 is YNNKEL in the germline V gene (reference sequence). V lost 4 bases and J lost 5; bases outside the gene matches: 6.

The chain uses TRBV6-5 and TRBJ1-6, with TRBD1 matching 9 bases. The V segment lost 6 bases and the J segment 14 bases; nucleotides outside the gene matches: 5. Per the germline V gene, CDR1 is MNHEY and CDR2 is SVGAGI. CDR3 length equals 12 residues. CDR3 coding DNA: TGTGCCAGCAGGACACAGGGGGCAACCCTCCACTTT. It codes for CASRTQGATLHF.

The chain employs TRBV5-1 and TRBJ2-7, with D unclear. This CDR3 region has 15 residues. The germline gives CDR1 SGHRS, CDR2 YFSETQ. V lost 0 bases, J lost 3 bases, and 13 bases lay in between. CDR3 DNA sequence: TGCGCCAGCAGCTTGGGTACCGCTTCGATCTACGAGCAGTACTTC. Amino acid sequence: CASSLGTASIYEQYF.

This chain uses TRBV21-1 with TRBJ2-1; the table's D call, TRBD2, has no DNA check behind it. TRBV21-1 counts as a pseudogene. The CDR3 spans 17 residues. The CDR3 reads CASSKMWEGLYYNEQFF. As DNA, the CDR3 is TGTGCCAGCAGCAAAATGTGGGAGGGACTTTACTACAATGAGCAGTTCTTC.

The chain is built from TRBV13 and TRBJ1-2, with 8 positions matching TRBD1. Looked up from germline, CDR1 is PRHDT and CDR2 is FYEKMQ (reference sequence). The CDR3 length is 14 residues. V was pared by 4 bases and J by 8 bases, with 9 bases of the junction left unmatched. The CDR3 protein is CASSSTQGARGYTF. As DNA, the CDR3 is TGTGCCAGCAGCTCCACCCAGGGGGCGCGAGGCTACACCTTC.

The chain joins TRBV19 to TRBJ1-4, with 7 bases identical to TRBD1. V was pared by 4 bases and J by 8 bases, with 7 bases of the junction left unmatched. The CDR3 consists of 14 residues. Germline V gene sequence: CDR1 LNHDA, CDR2 SQIVND (reference sequence). The CDR3 DNA sequence: TGTGCCAGTAGTACGGGGACAGTTGGCGAAAAACTGTTTTTT. Translation gives CASSTGTVGEKLFF.

The V and J genes are TRBV7-8 and TRBJ1-3, with TRBD1 as a possible D gene (5 bases). Germline values: CDR1 SGHVS, CDR2 FQNEAQ. V shed 4 bases and J shed 0 bases, with 10 bases lying between them. CDR3 length: 15 residues. Here the CDR3 reads CASSWGVSSGNTIYF. The CDR3, as DNA: TGTGCCAGCAGCTGGGGGGTTTCCTCTGGAAACACCATATATTTT. Full variable domain (outside the CDR3, taken from reference TRBV7-8 and TRBJ1-3): GAGVSQSPRYKVAKRGQDVALRCDPISGHVSLFWYQQALGQGPEFLTYFQNEAQLDKSGLPSDRFFAERPEGSVSTLKIQRTQQEDSAVYLCASSWGVSSGNTIYFGEGSWLTVV.

CDR3 nucleotide sequence: TGTGCCAGCAGGCAAGGACTAGCGGACAATGAGCAGTTCTTC. This sequence encodes CASRQGLADNEQFF. V gene TRBV6-5 combines with J gene TRBJ2-1; 10 nucleotides match TRBD2. The V gene end was trimmed by 6 bases and the J gene end by 5 bases; junction bases not matched to a gene: 4. Germline CDR1 and CDR2: MNHEY and SVGAGI. CDR3 length equals 14 residues.

J is TRBJ1-5 and V is TRBV9; 9 bases line up with TRBD1. The CDR3 runs 16 residues. V dropped 3 bases and J dropped 7; count of bases not matched to a gene: 11. Germline CDR1 reads SGDLS; CDR2 reads YYNGEE. In nucleotides, the CDR3 is TGTGCCAGCAGCGCACGGCGGACAGGGGATGACCAGCCCCAGCATTTT. Translating it yields CASSARRTGDDQPQHF.

The DNA of the CDR3 is TGCGCCAGCTTGGGACAGTTTGGATCCACTGAAGCTTTCTTT. As protein: CASLGQFGSTEAFF. This chain uses TRBV10-1 with TRBJ1-1, with TRBD1 matching over 7 bases. V shed 8 bases and J 4 bases; nucleotides not matched to a gene: 10. Looked up from germline, CDR1 is WNHNN and CDR2 is SYGVQD (reference sequence). The CDR3 runs 14 residues.